Presented here are 20 T cell receptor beta chains from one specimen sequenced in a study of OX40 agonist ivuxolimab in advanced cancers. Sequencing was performed with immunoSEQ multiplex PCR; in TCRdb, only in-frame clones are kept and a portion is missing. Among about 66,000 clones listed, less than 85% were seen once. The sample in question was CD4+ or CD8+ T cells sorted from blood, obtained in a trial of the OX40 agonist ivuxolimab. All receptors come from an adult with an advanced solid tumor such as melanoma, head and neck, liver or kidney cancer.

The chain has TRBV13 and TRBJ2-5; 8 nucleotides align to TRBD1. V lost 5 bases, J lost 2 bases, and 4 bases stayed unmatched. This CDR3 spans 14 amino acids. Germline loops: CDR1 PRHDT, CDR2 FYEKMQ (reference sequence). CDR3 sequence (DNA): TGTGCCAGCAGCGCGACAGGGGCACAAGAGACCCAGTACTTC. This sequence encodes CASSATGAQETQYF.

The CDR3, as DNA: TGTGCCAGCAGTTCCGATCCTGATGACGAGCAGTACTTC. This sequence encodes CASSSDPDDEQYF. The chain couples TRBV7-9 to TRBJ2-7; no firm D call. Between the trimmed V and J ends, which lost 6 bases and 5 bases, there was a span of 14 bases. The germline gives CDR1 SEHNR, CDR2 FQNEAQ (reference sequence). There are 13 residues in the CDR3.

V is TRBV5-1 and J is TRBJ2-1, with 7 positions matching TRBD2. J gave up 3 bases and V 2 bases, and 5 bases lay outside the gene matches. The germline CDR1 and CDR2 sequences are SGHRS and YFSETQ. The CDR3 has 15 amino acids. The CDR3 DNA sequence: TGCGCCAGCAGCTTTTTAGCGGGCAACTACAATGAGCAGTTCTTC. Amino acids: CASSFLAGNYNEQFF.

This clone was observed a single time. The V and J genes are TRBV4-2 and TRBJ2-2, with TRBD2 identical over 9 bases. Looked up from germline, CDR1 is LGHNA and CDR2 is YNFKEQ. V shed 4 bases, J shed 8 bases, and the junction held 17 bases outside the gene matches. The CDR3 extends over 18 amino acids. CDR3 protein: CASSPRGGGALGSGELFF. The CDR3 DNA follows: TGTGCCAGCAGCCCGCGTGGCGGGGGGGCCCTGGGTTCTGGGGAGCTGTTTTTT.

The chain recombines TRBV11-3 with TRBJ2-5; unclear D gene. The CDR3 spans 13 residues. The V and J ends lost 5 bases and 5 bases respectively, with 12 bases between them. The germline CDR1 and CDR2 sequences are SGHNT and YENEEA. The chain's CDR3 is CASSPPSVETQYF. CDR3 in DNA: TGTGCCAGCAGCCCCCCAAGCGTTGAGACCCAGTACTTC.

This chain connects TRBV6-5 to TRBJ1-5; D is undetermined. This CDR3 contains 14 residues. V was cut by 5 bases and J by 2 bases, with 10 bases left in between. The germline gives CDR1 MNHEY, CDR2 SVGAGI. In DNA form, the CDR3 reads TGTGCCAGCAGTGTCTCAAAGCGCAATCAGCCCCAGCATTTT. Amino acid sequence: CASSVSKRNQPQHF.

In regard to this clone: Other DNA variants within this sample encode the same CDR3. The rearrangement links TRBV18 to TRBJ2-5; no firm D call. Trimming stripped 3 bases from V and 4 bases from J, with 6 bases between. CDR3 length: 12 amino acids. CDR1 KGHSH and CDR2 LQKENI come from the germline V gene. Here the CDR3 DNA reads TGTGCCAGCTCACCGGGGTTAGAGACCCAGTACTTC. Protein: CASSPGLETQYF.

This clone was detected only a few times. The V gene is TRBV2, the J gene TRBJ2-5, with TRBD2 matching over 7 bases. Germline V gives CDR1 SNHLY, CDR2 FYNNEI. The CDR3 length is 15 residues. The V and J ends lost 8 bases and 1 base, in that order; junction bases with no gene match: 10. CDR3 sequence reads: CASLPRSGAQETQYF. As DNA, the CDR3 is TGTGCCAGCCTTCCACGCAGCGGGGCCCAAGAGACCCAGTACTTC.

V is TRBV5-1 and J is TRBJ2-7; the D gene could be TRBD1 or TRBD2 (5 bases each). This CDR3 is 19 amino acids long. Germline V lookup: CDR1 SGHRS, CDR2 YFSETQ. Deletions cut 0 bases from V and 0 bases from J, with 22 bases between. The DNA of the CDR3 is TGCGCCAGCAGCTTGGCCAAGGGGACCTGGGTTCTCAACTCCTACGAGCAGTACTTC. Its protein is CASSLAKGTWVLNSYEQYF.

V is TRBV9 and J is TRBJ1-5, with 12 bases identical to TRBD1. With V trimmed by 3 bases and J by 7 bases, 2 bases remained unmatched. The CDR3 has 14 amino acids. Germline V gene lookup returns CDR1 SGDLS and CDR2 YYNGEE. CDR3 coding DNA: TGTGCCAGCAGCGGGGGACAGGGGGCCCAGCCCCAGCATTTT. Translated: CASSGGQGAQPQHF.

The CDR3 loop reads CASKSYNEQFF. The DNA of the CDR3 is TGTGCCAGCAAGAGCTACAATGAGCAGTTCTTC. The rearrangement uses TRBV9 and TRBJ2-1; D uncertain. The CDR3 covers 11 residues. Looked up from germline, CDR1 is SGDLS and CDR2 is YYNGEE. The ends were cut back, 6 bases at V and 3 bases at J, with 4 bases in the middle.

This chain joins TRBV18 and TRBJ2-7; tentatively, D is TRBD1 (5 bases). With 3 bases removed from V and 2 bases from J, the gap between germline ends came to 11 bases. The V gene's germline CDR1 is KGHSH and CDR2 LQKENI. This CDR3 has 14 residues. The CDR3 protein is CASSPLGETYEQYF. The CDR3 DNA reads TGTGCCAGCTCACCTTTAGGGGAAACCTACGAGCAGTACTTC.

This CDR3 is CASTSGGWLSYGYTF. Here the CDR3 DNA reads TGCGCCAGCACCTCGGGGGGGTGGCTTTCCTATGGCTACACCTTC. J is TRBJ1-2 and V is TRBV5-1, with D tentatively TRBD1 (5 bases). The germline V and J ends were trimmed by 6 bases and 4 bases, with 19 bases remaining between them. This CDR3 spans 15 amino acids. Germline loops: CDR1 SGHRS, CDR2 YFSETQ.

The genes are TRBV11-3 and TRBJ2-7; a possible D gene is TRBD2 (5 bases). V lost 6 bases, J lost 0 bases, and 12 bases lay in between. Germline V gene lookup returns CDR1 SGHNT and CDR2 YENEEA. The CDR3 has 14 residues. The CDR3, as DNA: TGTGCCAGCAGTTATTTGCGGGTCTCCTACGAGCAGTACTTC. Amino acids: CASSYLRVSYEQYF.

The rearrangement uses TRBV5-1 and TRBJ2-7; unclear D gene. CDR1 and CDR2 (germline): SGHRS, YFSETQ. The CDR3 loop spans 13 amino acids. The germline V and J ends were trimmed by 1 base and 1 base, with 6 bases remaining between them. The CDR3 nucleotides are TGCGCCAGCAGCTTGTTACAGTCCTACGAGCAGTACTTC. As protein: CASSLLQSYEQYF.

Notes on this clone: At one end the junction does not follow the germline gene, possibly because of a read error. CDR3 amino acids: CASSGGANDNEQFF. In DNA form, the CDR3 reads TGTGCCAGTAGCGGGGGGGCCAACGACAATGAGCAGTTCTTC. The J gene is TRBJ2-1, the V gene TRBV9, with 11 bases that match TRBD2. This CDR3 region has 14 residues. CDR1 and CDR2 (germline): SGDLS, YYNGEE.

The chain joins TRBV19 to TRBJ2-2; the D is unclear. CDR1 is LNHDA and CDR2 is SQIVND in the germline V gene (reference sequence). The CDR3 length is 13 residues. V lost 3 bases to trimming and J lost 5 bases, with 7 bases between them. The CDR3 DNA follows: TGTGCCAGTAGTATCCTCTTAACCGGGGAGCTGTTTTTT. Its translation: CASSILLTGELFF.

The chain recombines TRBV10-1 with TRBJ1-1, with D uncertain. Trimming took 5 bases from V and 1 from J, leaving 14 bases between them. Germline CDR1 is WNHNN and CDR2 is SYGVQD (reference sequence). This CDR3 comprises 15 residues. Here the CDR3 reads CASSPFNRANTEAFF. In nucleotides, the CDR3 is TGCGCCAGCAGTCCCTTCAATAGGGCGAACACTGAAGCTTTCTTT.

V gene TRBV30 combines with J gene TRBJ1-2; D gene uncertain. V dropped 1 base and J dropped 4 bases, with 16 bases sitting between them. Per the germline V gene, CDR1 is GTSNPN and CDR2 is SVGIG (reference sequence). There are 15 residues in the CDR3. Here the CDR3 reads CAWSAGTWVSYGYTF. The CDR3 region has the DNA TGTGCCTGGAGTGCGGGTACTTGGGTTAGCTATGGCTACACCTTC.

The V call is TRBV28, the J call TRBJ2-7; perhaps TRBD2 as D (5 bases). Trimming took off 8 bases at V and 6 bases at J, with 20 bases between the two ends. This CDR3 contains 14 residues. CDR1 and CDR2 (germline): MDHEN, SYDVKM. The CDR3: CASEGRAAAGEQYF. CDR3 DNA sequence: TGTGCCAGCGAAGGGAGAGCGGCGGCGGGCGAGCAGTACTTC.